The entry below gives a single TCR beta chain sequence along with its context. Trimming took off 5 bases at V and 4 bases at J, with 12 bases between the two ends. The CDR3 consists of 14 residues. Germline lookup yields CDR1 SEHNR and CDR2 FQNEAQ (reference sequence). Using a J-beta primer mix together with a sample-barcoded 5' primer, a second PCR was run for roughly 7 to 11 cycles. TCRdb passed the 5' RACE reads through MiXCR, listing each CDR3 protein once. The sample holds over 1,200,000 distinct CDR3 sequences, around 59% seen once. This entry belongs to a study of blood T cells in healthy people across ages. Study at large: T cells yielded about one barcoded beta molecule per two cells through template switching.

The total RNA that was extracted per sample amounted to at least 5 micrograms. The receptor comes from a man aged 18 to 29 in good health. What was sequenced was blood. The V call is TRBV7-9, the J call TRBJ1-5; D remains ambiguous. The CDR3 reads CASSPGGFNQPQHF. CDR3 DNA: TGTGCCAGCAGCCCCGGCGGGTTTAATCAGCCCCAGCATTTT.